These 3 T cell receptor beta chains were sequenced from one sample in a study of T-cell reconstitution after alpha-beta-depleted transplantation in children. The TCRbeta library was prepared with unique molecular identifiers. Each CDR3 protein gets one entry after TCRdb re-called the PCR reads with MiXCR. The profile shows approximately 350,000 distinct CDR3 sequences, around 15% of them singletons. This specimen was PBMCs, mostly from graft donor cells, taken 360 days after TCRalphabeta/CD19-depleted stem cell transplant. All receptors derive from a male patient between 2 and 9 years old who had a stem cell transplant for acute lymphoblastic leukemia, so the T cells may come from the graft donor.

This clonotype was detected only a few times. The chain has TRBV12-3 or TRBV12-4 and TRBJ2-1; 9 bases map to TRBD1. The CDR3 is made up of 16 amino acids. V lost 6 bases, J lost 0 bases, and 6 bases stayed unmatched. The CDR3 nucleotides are TGTGCCAGCAGGGGAGACAGGGGGGCCTCCTACAATGAGCAGTTCTTC. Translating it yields CASRGDRGASYNEQFF.

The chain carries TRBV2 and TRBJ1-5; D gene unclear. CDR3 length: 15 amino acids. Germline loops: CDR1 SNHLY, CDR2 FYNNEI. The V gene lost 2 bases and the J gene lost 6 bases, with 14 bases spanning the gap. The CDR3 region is CASSEWPAESQPQHF. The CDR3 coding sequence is TGTGCCAGCAGTGAATGGCCAGCTGAGTCTCAGCCCCAGCATTTT.

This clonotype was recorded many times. DNA for the CDR3: TGTGCCAGCAGCCAGGACAGGGGAGTTGGAGAAAAACTGTTTTTT. It specifies CASSQDRGVGEKLFF. The V and J genes are TRBV7-9 and TRBJ1-4, with 9 positions matching TRBD1. The CDR3 has 15 residues. V gave up 5 bases and J gave up 8 bases; unmatched junction bases: 9. Germline assignment: CDR1 SEHNR and CDR2 FQNEAQ (reference sequence).